The next 21 T cell receptor beta chains were all read from a single sample in a study of blood T cell repertoires in COVID-19. Profiling relied on immunoSEQ multiplex PCR, and the TCRdb table lists in-frame clones only, not all of them. The sample shows roughly 56,000 clones, 75% to 95% of them seen only once. Sequencing was done on a sample of peripheral blood. These TCRs come from a man aged 50-59 years with active COVID-19.

This clone was recorded a few times. This rearrangement joins TRBV27 to TRBJ2-7; 8 nucleotides match TRBD1. CDR1 and CDR2 from the germline V gene are MNHEY and SMNVEV (reference sequence). V lost 5 bases and J lost 2; bases outside the gene matches: 8. This CDR3 has 15 amino acids. CDR3 loop: CASSPPGTGTYEQYF. In DNA, the CDR3 is TGTGCCAGCAGTCCACCCGGGACAGGAACCTACGAGCAGTACTTC.

The chain joins TRBV3-1 (or the pseudogene TRBV3-2) to TRBJ2-7, with 8 bases that match TRBD1. The CDR3 covers 14 residues. Germline V gene lookup returns CDR1 LGHDT and CDR2 YNNKEL (reference sequence). The trim removed 1 base at V and 3 bases at J, leaving 2 bases unmatched. DNA of the CDR3: TGTGCCAGCAGCCAAGGACAGGGGCTCTACGAGCAGTACTTC. It translates to CASSQGQGLYEQYF.

V and J are TRBV27 and TRBJ1-1; tentatively, D is TRBD1 (5 bases). Trimming pared 10 bases from V and 6 bases from J, leaving 24 bases between. This CDR3 has 15 residues. Germline values: CDR1 MNHEY, CDR2 SMNVEV (reference sequence). CDR3 coding DNA: TGTGCCAAACTTCGGGGGTCCAAAGGTTGTCCTGAAGCTTTCTTT. It translates to CAKLRGSKGCPEAFF.

The chain links TRBV27 to TRBJ2-7; TRBD1 matches at 8 bases. Germline CDR1 is MNHEY and CDR2 is SMNVEV (reference sequence). Trimming cost V 7 bases and J 9 bases; bases outside gene matches: 8. This CDR3 spans 12 amino acids. CDR3 DNA sequence: TGTGCCAGCACCATGACAGGGGTGGTGCAGTACTTC. It yields the protein CASTMTGVVQYF.

CDR3 protein: CASSQGLYFYNEQFF. Here the CDR3 DNA reads TGTGCCAGCAGCCAAGGGTTATACTTTTACAATGAGCAGTTCTTC. The J gene is TRBJ2-1, the V gene TRBV14; no clear D gene. The CDR3 sequence is 15 residues long. Trimming removed 1 base from V and 4 bases from J, with 11 bases in between. Germline CDR1 SGHDN, CDR2 FVKESK.

The CDR3 spells CASSVTSAYNEQFF. Written as DNA, the CDR3 is TGTGCCAGCAGTGTGACTAGCGCCTACAATGAGCAGTTCTTC. The rearrangement links TRBV2 to TRBJ2-1; 8 positions match TRBD2. The length of the CDR3 is 14 residues. Losses at the gene ends were 4 bases for V and 2 bases for J; bases not matched to a gene: 1. Germline V lookup: CDR1 SNHLY, CDR2 FYNNEI.

The chain employs TRBV6-1 and TRBJ2-1; D gene ambiguous. CDR1 and CDR2 from the germline V gene are MNHNS and SASEGT. The CDR3 is made up of 14 amino acids. The V and J ends lost 1 base and 3 bases respectively, with 7 bases between them. The CDR3 bases are TGTGCCAGCAGTGAAGGAGGCAACTACAATGAGCAGTTCTTC. Encoded protein: CASSEGGNYNEQFF.

This chain connects TRBV5-1 to TRBJ1-6; possible D gene TRBD1, 6 bases. The CDR3 loop spans 14 amino acids. The V gene lost 3 bases and the J gene lost 7 bases, with 11 bases spanning the gap. CDR1 is SGHRS and CDR2 is YFSETQ in the germline V gene. CDR3 bases: TGCGCCAGCAGCTCAGACAGGAACAATTCACCCCTCCACTTT. As protein: CASSSDRNNSPLHF.

V is TRBV18 and J is TRBJ1-6; perhaps TRBD1 as D (5 bases). V dropped 3 bases and J dropped 7 bases, with 13 bases sitting between them. CDR3 length equals 15 residues. The V gene's germline CDR1 is KGHSH and CDR2 LQKENI. The CDR3 loop reads CASSPGRDRNSPLHF. As DNA, the CDR3 is TGTGCCAGCTCACCGGGCAGGGATCGGAATTCACCCCTCCACTTT. Complete variable domain (other parts from reference TRBV18 and TRBJ1-6): NAGVMQNPRHLVRRRGQEARLRCSPMKGHSHVYWYRQLPEEGLKFMVYLQKENIIDESGMPKERFSAEFPKEGPSILRIQQVVRGDSAAYFCASSPGRDRNSPLHFGNGTRLTVT.

The rearrangement links TRBV5-6 to TRBJ2-7, with D possibly matching TRBD1 (7 bases). The V gene lost 0 bases and the J gene lost 1 base, with 14 bases spanning the gap. The CDR3 extends over 16 amino acids. The germline CDR1 and CDR2 sequences are SGHDT and YYEEEE. CDR3 in amino acids: CASSLAQGGKSYEQYF. Written as DNA, the CDR3 is TGTGCCAGCAGCTTGGCCCAGGGGGGAAAGTCCTACGAGCAGTACTTC.

CDR3 sequence: CASRGGGSYQPQHF. In DNA, the CDR3 is TGTGCCAGCAGAGGGGGTGGGTCATATCAGCCCCAGCATTTT. V and J are TRBV28 and TRBJ1-5; perhaps TRBD1 as D (6 bases). This CDR3 is built from 14 residues. Trimming took off 6 bases at V and 5 bases at J, with 14 bases between the two ends. CDR1 is MDHEN, CDR2 SYDVKM, per germline.

The chain links TRBV12-3 or TRBV12-4 to TRBJ2-1, with D perhaps TRBD1 (5 bases). V lost 8 bases to trimming and J lost 12 bases, with 14 bases between them. This CDR3 comprises 11 residues. This chain's CDR3 is CASADSTGQFF. The DNA of the CDR3 is TGTGCCAGCGCTGACAGTACCGGGCAGTTCTTC.

This rearrangement joins TRBV6-2 or TRBV6-3 to TRBJ2-7; TRBD2 might be the D (5 bases). Germline CDR1 and CDR2: MNHEY and SVGEGT. The CDR3 is 17 amino acids. With 2 bases removed from V and 6 bases from J, the gap between germline ends came to 23 bases. The CDR3 is CASSYIFPGPSGGEQYF. CDR3 bases: TGTGCCAGCAGTTACATTTTTCCCGGGCCCAGCGGAGGCGAGCAGTACTTC.

The chain carries TRBV6-5 and TRBJ2-5, with a possible D match to TRBD2 (5 bases). CDR3 length equals 12 residues. Germline V lookup: CDR1 MNHEY, CDR2 SVGAGI. V was clipped by 7 bases and J by 8 bases, with 14 bases between them. CDR3 loop: CASNLGLETQYF. The CDR3 nucleotides read TGTGCCAGCAATCTCGGACTGGAAACCCAGTACTTC.

The chain has TRBV18 and TRBJ1-1; D gene ambiguous. Per the germline V gene, CDR1 is KGHSH and CDR2 is LQKENI. This CDR3 contains 16 residues. Deletions cut 3 bases from V and 1 base from J, with 15 bases between. The CDR3 reads CASSPTRMAPNTEAFF. The CDR3 region has the DNA TGTGCCAGCTCACCTACTAGGATGGCCCCGAACACTGAAGCTTTCTTT.

This chain links TRBV19 with TRBJ1-1, with 8 bases aligning to TRBD1. The CDR3 extends over 15 amino acids. Germline loops: CDR1 LNHDA, CDR2 SQIVND (reference sequence). V shed 4 bases and J 1 base; nucleotides not matched to a gene: 5. CDR3 residues: CASSTQGAGNTEAFF. CDR3 sequence (DNA): TGTGCCAGTAGTACCCAGGGGGCGGGGAACACTGAAGCTTTCTTT.

J is TRBJ2-4 and V is TRBV3-1 (or the pseudogene TRBV3-2), with a tentative D call TRBD2 (5 bases). From germline, CDR1 is LGHDT and CDR2 YNNKEL (reference sequence). Deletions cut 4 bases from V and 3 bases from J, with 16 bases between. This CDR3 is 16 amino acids long. The CDR3, as DNA: TGTGCCAGCAGCCGGGCCGGGAAGAAGGTCAAAAACATTCAGTACTTC. The encoded protein is CASSRAGKKVKNIQYF.

Here the CDR3 reads CASSSAQEADTQYF. Here the CDR3 DNA reads TGTGCCAGCAGTTCCGCCCAAGAGGCAGATACGCAGTATTTT. The chain couples TRBV6-2 or TRBV6-3 to TRBJ2-3, with D unclear. Trimming removed 4 bases at V and 4 bases at J, with 12 bases between. This CDR3 spans 14 amino acids. Germline CDR1 MNHEY, CDR2 SVGEGT.

This rearrangement joins TRBV18 to TRBJ2-1, with D tentatively TRBD2 (5 bases). V was cut by 6 bases and J by 2 bases, with 8 bases left in between. CDR1 is KGHSH, CDR2 LQKENI, per germline. The CDR3 has 13 amino acids. CDR3: CASSPGAYNEQFF. CDR3 nucleotide sequence: TGTGCCAGCTCGCCCGGGGCCTACAATGAGCAGTTCTTC.

This rearrangement joins TRBV7-8 to TRBJ1-3; 8 bases are shared with TRBD1. Per germline, CDR1 SGHVS and CDR2 FQNEAQ. CDR3 length equals 14 residues. J lost 4 bases, V lost 5 bases, and 4 bases had no gene match. DNA for the CDR3: TGTGCCAGCAGCCAAGGGACAGGCGGAAACACCATATATTTT. Amino acid sequence: CASSQGTGGNTIYF.

The rearrangement links TRBV27 to TRBJ2-2, with D hard to call. The V and J ends lost 3 bases and 1 base respectively, with 9 bases between them. The CDR3 runs 15 residues. Germline CDR1 is MNHEY and CDR2 is SMNVEV (reference sequence). The CDR3 nucleotides read TGTGCCAGCAGTTTTAATAGTCAGAACACCGGGGAGCTGTTTTTT. Protein: CASSFNSQNTGELFF.